The rows below give T cell receptor beta chains drawn from one sample of a study of shared clonotypes between healthy human individuals. TCRdb keeps only in-frame clones here, not all; method: immunoSEQ multiplex PCR. This table holds some 2.1 million clones, roughly 95% found once. What was sequenced was naive CD4+ T cells sorted from blood. These receptors originate from a man younger than 35 in good health. Each CDR3 is given without its conserved first and last residue. Each record gives: J gene, V gene, D gene, CDR3 protein. The D gene is left open where the match is weak.

j_call: TRBJ2-5; v_call: TRBV30; d_call: TRBD1; cdr3_aa: AWETGNQETQY
j_call: TRBJ2-1; v_call: TRBV10-2; d_call: TRBD1; cdr3_aa: ASSSSGTGVNEQF
j_call: TRBJ2-7; v_call: TRBV5-4; d_call: TRBD2; cdr3_aa: ASTLSTSGRSEQY
j_call: TRBJ2-5; v_call: TRBV5-6; d_call: .; cdr3_aa: ASSLVDRKKETQY
j_call: TRBJ2-1; v_call: TRBV9; d_call: TRBD2; cdr3_aa: ASSRGTSGYNEQF
j_call: TRBJ2-3; v_call: TRBV5-6; d_call: TRBD2; cdr3_aa: ASSSGTSDTDTQY
j_call: TRBJ2-7; v_call: TRBV19; d_call: TRBD1; cdr3_aa: ASSSLPGGSYEQY
j_call: TRBJ2-5; v_call: TRBV5-1; d_call: TRBD2; cdr3_aa: ASSLPSGDQETQY
j_call: TRBJ1-1; v_call: TRBV2; d_call: .; cdr3_aa: ASSSERKAEAF
j_call: TRBJ2-1; v_call: TRBV6-4; d_call: .; cdr3_aa: ASSDSSLLRGTYNEQF
j_call: TRBJ2-7; v_call: TRBV29-1; d_call: TRBD1; cdr3_aa: SALGQDGQVQY
j_call: TRBJ1-2; v_call: TRBV27; d_call: .; cdr3_aa: ASSLSGSPGNLYGYT
j_call: TRBJ1-2; v_call: TRBV29-1; d_call: .; cdr3_aa: SVTPTGGSGYT
j_call: TRBJ2-6; v_call: TRBV18; d_call: .; cdr3_aa: ASSPPVGAGANVLT
j_call: TRBJ2-7; v_call: TRBV10-3; d_call: TRBD2; cdr3_aa: AISEPGLAGGYEQY
j_call: TRBJ2-5; v_call: TRBV27; d_call: .; cdr3_aa: ASRSRVGETQY
j_call: TRBJ2-1; v_call: TRBV6-6; d_call: .; cdr3_aa: ASSSSGQAPNNEQF
j_call: TRBJ1-4; v_call: TRBV11-2; d_call: .; cdr3_aa: ASSLGQGGNEKLF
j_call: TRBJ2-7; v_call: TRBV28; d_call: TRBD1; cdr3_aa: ASSLSGTGYEQY
j_call: TRBJ1-5; v_call: TRBV6-1; d_call: TRBD1; cdr3_aa: ASREDRGNQPQH
j_call: TRBJ2-5; v_call: TRBV20-1; d_call: .; cdr3_aa: SVRGAETQY
j_call: TRBJ2-3; v_call: TRBV6-1; d_call: .; cdr3_aa: ASRGPGTDTQY
j_call: TRBJ1-5; v_call: TRBV28; d_call: .; cdr3_aa: ASTFTGNQPQH
j_call: TRBJ2-3; v_call: TRBV30; d_call: TRBD2; cdr3_aa: AWSVEGGTDTQY
j_call: TRBJ1-1; v_call: TRBV15; d_call: .; cdr3_aa: ATSRDLGEAF
j_call: TRBJ1-2; v_call: TRBV5-4; d_call: TRBD1; cdr3_aa: ASSLALDRGRPGYT
j_call: TRBJ2-1; v_call: TRBV10-3; d_call: TRBD1; cdr3_aa: AIGTGAPNEQF
j_call: TRBJ2-7; v_call: TRBV27; d_call: TRBD1; cdr3_aa: ASNPRQGGYEQY
j_call: TRBJ2-7; v_call: TRBV6-5; d_call: TRBD1; cdr3_aa: ASSYFLGQDEQY
j_call: TRBJ1-5; v_call: TRBV10-3; d_call: .; cdr3_aa: AISENQGANQPQH
j_call: TRBJ1-5; v_call: TRBV28; d_call: .; cdr3_aa: ASTRQVNQPQH
j_call: TRBJ2-2; v_call: TRBV7-3; d_call: .; cdr3_aa: ASSPQSAGELF
j_call: TRBJ1-6; v_call: TRBV19; d_call: TRBD1; cdr3_aa: ASSVQGAYNSPLH
j_call: TRBJ2-5; v_call: TRBV7-9; d_call: TRBD2; cdr3_aa: ASRRAGDAETQY
j_call: TRBJ1-2; v_call: TRBV5-4; d_call: .; cdr3_aa: ASSLDRAAVWGYT
j_call: TRBJ2-2; v_call: TRBV28; d_call: TRBD2; cdr3_aa: ASSQGLASWELF
j_call: TRBJ2-7; v_call: TRBV7-2; d_call: TRBD1; cdr3_aa: ASSSQATGRAEQY
j_call: TRBJ2-5; v_call: TRBV7-9; d_call: TRBD1; cdr3_aa: ASSRSVGQGWETQY
j_call: TRBJ2-3; v_call: TRBV4-1; d_call: TRBD2; cdr3_aa: ASSQDGRAPDTQY
j_call: TRBJ1-2; v_call: TRBV30; d_call: .; cdr3_aa: AGHATAYGYT